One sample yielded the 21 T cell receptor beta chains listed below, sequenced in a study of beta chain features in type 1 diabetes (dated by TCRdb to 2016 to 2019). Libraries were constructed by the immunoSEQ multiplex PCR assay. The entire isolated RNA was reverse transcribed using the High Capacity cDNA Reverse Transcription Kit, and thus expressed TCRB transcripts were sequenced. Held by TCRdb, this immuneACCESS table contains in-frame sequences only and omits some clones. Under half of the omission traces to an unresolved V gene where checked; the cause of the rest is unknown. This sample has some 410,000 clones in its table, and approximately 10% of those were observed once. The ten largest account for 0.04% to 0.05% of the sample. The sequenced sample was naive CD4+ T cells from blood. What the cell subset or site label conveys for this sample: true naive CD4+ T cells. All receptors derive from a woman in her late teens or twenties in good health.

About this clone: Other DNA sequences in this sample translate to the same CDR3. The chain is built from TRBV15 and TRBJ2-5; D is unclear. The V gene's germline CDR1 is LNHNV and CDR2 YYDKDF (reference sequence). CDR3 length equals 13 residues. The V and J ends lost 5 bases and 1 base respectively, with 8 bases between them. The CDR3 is CATSRDLQETQYF. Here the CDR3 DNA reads TGTGCCACCAGCCGCGACCTCCAAGAGACCCAGTACTTC.

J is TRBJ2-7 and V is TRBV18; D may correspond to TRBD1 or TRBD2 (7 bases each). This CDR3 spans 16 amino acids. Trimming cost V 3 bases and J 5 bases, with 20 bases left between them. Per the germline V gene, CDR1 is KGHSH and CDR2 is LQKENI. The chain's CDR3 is CASSPDRQGGMNEQYV. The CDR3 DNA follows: TGTGCCAGCTCACCCGACAGACAGGGAGGGATGAACGAGCAGTACGTC.

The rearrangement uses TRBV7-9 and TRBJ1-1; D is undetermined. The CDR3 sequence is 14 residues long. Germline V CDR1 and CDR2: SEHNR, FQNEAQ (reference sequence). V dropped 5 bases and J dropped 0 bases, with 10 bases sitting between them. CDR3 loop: CASSARGLNTEAFF. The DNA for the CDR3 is TGTGCCAGCAGCGCCCGGGGTTTGAACACTGAAGCTTTCTTT.

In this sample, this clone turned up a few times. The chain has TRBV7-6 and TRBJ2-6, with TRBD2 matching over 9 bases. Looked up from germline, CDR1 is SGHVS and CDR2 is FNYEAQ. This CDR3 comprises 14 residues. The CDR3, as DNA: TGTTCTAGCGGGGCCCTCTCTGGGGCCAACGTCCTGACTTTC. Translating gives CSSGALSGANVLTF.

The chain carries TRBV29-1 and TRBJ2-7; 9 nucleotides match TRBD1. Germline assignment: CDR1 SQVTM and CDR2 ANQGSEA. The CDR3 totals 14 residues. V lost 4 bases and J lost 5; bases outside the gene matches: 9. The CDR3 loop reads CSVVKQGAANEQYF. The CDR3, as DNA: TGCAGCGTTGTAAAACAGGGGGCGGCCAACGAGCAGTACTTC.

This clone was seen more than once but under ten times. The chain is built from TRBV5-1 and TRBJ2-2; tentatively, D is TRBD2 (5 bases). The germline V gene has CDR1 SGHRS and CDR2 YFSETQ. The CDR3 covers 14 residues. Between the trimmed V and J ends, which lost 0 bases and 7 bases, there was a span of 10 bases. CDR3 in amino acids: CASSLDGMSGELFF. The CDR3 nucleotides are TGCGCCAGCAGCTTGGACGGGATGAGCGGGGAGCTGTTTTTT.

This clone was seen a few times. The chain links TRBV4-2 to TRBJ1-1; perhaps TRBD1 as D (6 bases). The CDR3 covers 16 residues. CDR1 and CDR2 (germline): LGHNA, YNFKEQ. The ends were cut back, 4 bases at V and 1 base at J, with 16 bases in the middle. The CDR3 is CASSPGLGTTNTEAFF. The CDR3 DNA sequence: TGTGCCAGCAGCCCGGGCCTGGGGACAACGAACACTGAAGCTTTCTTT.

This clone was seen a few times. CDR3 region: CASSRQGENTEAFF. CDR3 sequence (DNA): TGTGCCAGCTCACGACAGGGTGAGAACACTGAAGCTTTCTTT. The chain is built from TRBV18 and TRBJ1-1; TRBD1 matches at 7 bases. Germline assignment: CDR1 KGHSH and CDR2 LQKENI. This CDR3 is 14 amino acids long. J gave up 1 base and V 4 bases, and 3 bases lay outside the gene matches.

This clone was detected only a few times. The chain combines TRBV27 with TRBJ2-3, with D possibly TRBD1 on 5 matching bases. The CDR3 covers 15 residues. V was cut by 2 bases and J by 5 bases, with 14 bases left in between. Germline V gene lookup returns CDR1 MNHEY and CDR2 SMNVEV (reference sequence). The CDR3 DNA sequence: TGTGCCAGCAGTTTAGGTCCGGTAGACAGAGATACGCAGTATTTT. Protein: CASSLGPVDRDTQYF.

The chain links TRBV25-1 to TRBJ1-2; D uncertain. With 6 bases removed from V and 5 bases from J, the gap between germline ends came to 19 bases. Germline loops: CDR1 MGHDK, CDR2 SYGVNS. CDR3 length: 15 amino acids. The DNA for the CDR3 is TGTGCCAGCAGAGTACACGGCGGGGATAGGTATGGCTACACCTTC. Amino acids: CASRVHGGDRYGYTF.

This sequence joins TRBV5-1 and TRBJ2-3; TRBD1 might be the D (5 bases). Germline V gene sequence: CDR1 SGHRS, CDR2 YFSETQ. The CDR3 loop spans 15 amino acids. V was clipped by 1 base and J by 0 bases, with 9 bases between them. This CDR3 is CASSLYDRSTDTQYF. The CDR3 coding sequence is TGCGCCAGCAGCTTGTATGACAGAAGCACAGATACGCAGTATTTT.

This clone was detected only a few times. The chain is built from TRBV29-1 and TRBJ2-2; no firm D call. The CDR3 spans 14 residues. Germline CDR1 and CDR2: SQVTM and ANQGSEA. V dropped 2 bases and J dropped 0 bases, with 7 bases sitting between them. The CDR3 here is CSVERASNTGELFF. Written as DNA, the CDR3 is TGCAGCGTTGAAAGGGCCTCGAACACCGGGGAGCTGTTTTTT.

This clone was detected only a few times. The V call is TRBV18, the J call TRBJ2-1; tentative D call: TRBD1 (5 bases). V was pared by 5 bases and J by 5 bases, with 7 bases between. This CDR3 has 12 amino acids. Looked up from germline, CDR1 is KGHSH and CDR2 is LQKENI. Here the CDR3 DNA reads TGTGCCAGCTCAGAGACAGACAATGAGCAGTTCTTC. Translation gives CASSETDNEQFF.

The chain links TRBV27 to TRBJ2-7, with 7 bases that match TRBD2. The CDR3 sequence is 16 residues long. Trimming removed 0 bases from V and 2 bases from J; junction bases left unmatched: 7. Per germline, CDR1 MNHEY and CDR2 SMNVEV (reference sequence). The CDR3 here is CASSLSGKRGAYEQYV. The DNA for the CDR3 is TGTGCCAGCAGTTTATCGGGTAAGCGGGGAGCCTACGAGCAGTACGTC.

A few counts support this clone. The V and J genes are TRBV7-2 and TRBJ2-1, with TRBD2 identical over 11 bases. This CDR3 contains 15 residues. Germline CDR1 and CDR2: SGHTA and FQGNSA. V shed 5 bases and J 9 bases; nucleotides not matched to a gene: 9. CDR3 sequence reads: CASSPAPLAGGEQFF. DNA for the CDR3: TGTGCCAGCAGCCCCGCTCCTCTAGCGGGAGGTGAGCAGTTCTTC.

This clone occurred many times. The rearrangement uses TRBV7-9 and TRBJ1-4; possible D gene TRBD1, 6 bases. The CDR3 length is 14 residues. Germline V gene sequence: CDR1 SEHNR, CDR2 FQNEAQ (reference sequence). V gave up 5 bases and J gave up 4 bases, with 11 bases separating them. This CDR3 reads CASSPLDSNEKLFF. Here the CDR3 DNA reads TGTGCCAGCAGCCCCCTGGACAGTAATGAAAAACTGTTTTTT.

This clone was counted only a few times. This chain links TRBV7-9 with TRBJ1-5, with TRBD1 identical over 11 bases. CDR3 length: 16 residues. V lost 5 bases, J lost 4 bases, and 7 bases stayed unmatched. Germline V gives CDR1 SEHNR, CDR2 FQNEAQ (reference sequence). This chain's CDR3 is CASSGPRDRGNQPQHF. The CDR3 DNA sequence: TGTGCCAGCAGCGGACCGCGGGACAGGGGGAATCAGCCCCAGCATTTT.

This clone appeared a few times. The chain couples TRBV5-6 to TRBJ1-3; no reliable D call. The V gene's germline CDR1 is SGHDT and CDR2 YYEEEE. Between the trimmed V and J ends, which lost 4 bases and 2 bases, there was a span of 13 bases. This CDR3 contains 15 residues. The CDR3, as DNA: TGTGCCAGCAGCCCGGACGGAACACCTGGAAACACCATATATTTT. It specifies CASSPDGTPGNTIYF.

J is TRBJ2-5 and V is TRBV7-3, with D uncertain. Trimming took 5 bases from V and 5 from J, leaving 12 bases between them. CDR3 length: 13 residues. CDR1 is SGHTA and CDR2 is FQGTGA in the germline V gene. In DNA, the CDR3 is TGTGCCAGCAGCCCCCGGGTGCGGGAGACCCAGTACTTC. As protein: CASSPRVRETQYF.

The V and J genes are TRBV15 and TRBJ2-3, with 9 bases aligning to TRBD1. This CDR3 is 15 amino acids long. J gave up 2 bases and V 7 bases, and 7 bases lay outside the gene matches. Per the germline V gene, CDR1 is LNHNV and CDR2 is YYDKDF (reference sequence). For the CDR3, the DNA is TGTGCCACCAATACCGGGACAGGGTACACAGATACGCAGTATTTT. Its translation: CATNTGTGYTDTQYF. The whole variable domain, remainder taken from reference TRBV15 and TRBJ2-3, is DAMVIQNPRYQVTQFGKPVTLSCSQTLNHNVMYWYQQKSSQAPKLLFHYYDKDFNNEADTPDNFQSRRPNTSFCFLDIRSPGLGDTAMYLCATNTGTGYTDTQYFGPGTRLTVL.

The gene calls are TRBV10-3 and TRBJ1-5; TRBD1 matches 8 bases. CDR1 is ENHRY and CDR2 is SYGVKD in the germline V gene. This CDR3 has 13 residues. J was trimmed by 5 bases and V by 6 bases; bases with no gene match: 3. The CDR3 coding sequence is TGTGCCATCAGAGGACAGGGAGATCAGCCCCAGCATTTT. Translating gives CAIRGQGDQPQHF.